These 11 T cell receptor beta chains were all obtained from the same sample, sequenced in a study of blood T cell repertoires in COVID-19. Only in-frame clones appear in the TCRdb table, and some are missing; sequencing was by immunoSEQ multiplex PCR. The sample contains a few hundred thousand clones, about 85% of which appear only once. The sequenced sample was peripheral blood. The receptors shown here come from a man younger than 45 with active or convalescent COVID-19.

The chain carries TRBV4-2 and TRBJ2-2; 13 nucleotides match TRBD2. The CDR3 is made up of 18 amino acids. V gave up 2 bases and J gave up 4 bases; unmatched junction bases: 7. The germline CDR1 and CDR2 sequences are LGHNA and YNFKEQ. CDR3 DNA sequence: TGTGCCAGCAGCCAAATACTAGCGGGGGGGCCGGGCACCGGGGAGCTGTTTTTT. Encoded protein: CASSQILAGGPGTGELFF.

The gene calls are TRBV4-3 and TRBJ1-6; a weak D match, TRBD1 (5 bases). Germline V CDR1 and CDR2: LGHNA, YSLEER. The CDR3 covers 15 residues. V was pared by 3 bases and J by 7 bases, with 13 bases between. CDR3 DNA sequence: TGCGCCAGCAGCCAGGGGGGGGTGCGGAATTCACCCCTCCACTTT. Its protein product is CASSQGGVRNSPLHF.

The chain has TRBV5-8 and TRBJ2-5; possibly TRBD1 for D (6 bases). V was pared by 4 bases and J by 1 base, with 11 bases between. CDR1 is SGHTS and CDR2 is YDEGEE in the germline V gene. CDR3 length equals 14 residues. This chain's CDR3 is CASSRRTVQETQYF. Here the CDR3 DNA reads TGTGCCAGCAGCCGTCGGACAGTCCAAGAGACCCAGTACTTC.

CDR3 in amino acids: CASSLALAGETQYF. The CDR3 DNA sequence: TGTGCCAGCAGTTTAGCACTAGCGGGAGAGACCCAGTACTTC. The genes are TRBV27 and TRBJ2-5; 9 positions agree with TRBD2. The CDR3 runs 14 residues. CDR1 is MNHEY, CDR2 SMNVEV, per germline (reference sequence). The junction had 2 bases not matched to a gene; V was cut back by 2 bases and J by 4 bases.

The chain couples TRBV7-6 to TRBJ1-1; unclear D gene. CDR1 and CDR2 (germline): SGHVS, FNYEAQ. This CDR3 contains 16 residues. Trimming cost V 0 bases and J 4 bases, with 15 bases left between them. CDR3 bases: TGTGCCAGCAGCTTAGCCCCGACAAGGGCGGGCACTGAAGCTTTCTTT. Translation: CASSLAPTRAGTEAFF.

In its sample, this clone was seen once. CDR3 loop: CATSIATAGLHYEQYF. The DNA for the CDR3 is TGTGCCACCAGCATCGCGACGGCAGGGTTGCACTACGAGCAGTACTTC. This chain connects TRBV15 to TRBJ2-7, with a possible D match to TRBD1 (5 bases). V lost 4 bases, J lost 3 bases, and 19 bases lay in between. This CDR3 contains 16 residues. Germline-derived CDR1 and CDR2 are LNHNV and YYDKDF (reference sequence).

The V gene is TRBV10-2, the J gene TRBJ2-3; D might be TRBD1 (6 bases). CDR3 length: 14 amino acids. Germline V gene data show CDR1 as WSHSY and CDR2 as SAAADI. V was shortened by 6 bases and J by 3 bases, with 13 bases between the two germline ends. CDR3 loop: CASRLGQQTDTQYF. The CDR3 DNA follows: TGCGCCAGCAGACTCGGACAGCAGACAGATACGCAGTATTTT.

The V and J genes are TRBV18 and TRBJ1-1; D perhaps matches TRBD1 (5 bases). The CDR3 has 15 amino acids. Germline V gene sequence: CDR1 KGHSH, CDR2 LQKENI. The V end was cut by 1 base, the J end by 4 bases, with 13 bases between. The CDR3 region is CASSPRTAGGTEAFF. CDR3 sequence (DNA): TGTGCCAGCTCACCACGGACGGCGGGGGGCACTGAAGCTTTCTTT.

Concerning this clone: Compared with germline, one end of the junction differs, possibly owing to a read error. V gene TRBV28 combines with J gene TRBJ1-5; a possible D gene is TRBD1 (6 bases). Germline assignment: CDR1 MDHEN and CDR2 SYDVKM. The CDR3 spans 14 residues. As DNA, the CDR3 is TGTGCCAGCAGTCCTCCTCCACCACAGGGTTGGGTGGGATTT. It specifies CASSPPPPQGWVGF.

The chain combines TRBV24-1 with TRBJ2-1, with TRBD1 matching 8 bases. V was pared by 4 bases and J by 12 bases, with 16 bases of the junction left unmatched. Per the germline V gene, CDR1 is KGHDR and CDR2 is SFDVKD. This CDR3 comprises 16 residues. Here the CDR3 reads CATSDSPGQARQGQFF. The CDR3 DNA reads TGTGCCACCAGTGACTCACCGGGACAGGCTCGTCAGGGGCAGTTCTTC.

V gene TRBV12-3 or TRBV12-4 combines with J gene TRBJ2-2; D may be TRBD1 (5 bases). Trimming removed 4 bases at V and 9 bases at J, with 12 bases between. The CDR3 totals 13 residues. The CDR3 protein is CASSSVGPRELFF. Here the CDR3 DNA reads TGTGCCAGCAGTTCTGTGGGGCCCCGGGAGCTGTTTTTT.